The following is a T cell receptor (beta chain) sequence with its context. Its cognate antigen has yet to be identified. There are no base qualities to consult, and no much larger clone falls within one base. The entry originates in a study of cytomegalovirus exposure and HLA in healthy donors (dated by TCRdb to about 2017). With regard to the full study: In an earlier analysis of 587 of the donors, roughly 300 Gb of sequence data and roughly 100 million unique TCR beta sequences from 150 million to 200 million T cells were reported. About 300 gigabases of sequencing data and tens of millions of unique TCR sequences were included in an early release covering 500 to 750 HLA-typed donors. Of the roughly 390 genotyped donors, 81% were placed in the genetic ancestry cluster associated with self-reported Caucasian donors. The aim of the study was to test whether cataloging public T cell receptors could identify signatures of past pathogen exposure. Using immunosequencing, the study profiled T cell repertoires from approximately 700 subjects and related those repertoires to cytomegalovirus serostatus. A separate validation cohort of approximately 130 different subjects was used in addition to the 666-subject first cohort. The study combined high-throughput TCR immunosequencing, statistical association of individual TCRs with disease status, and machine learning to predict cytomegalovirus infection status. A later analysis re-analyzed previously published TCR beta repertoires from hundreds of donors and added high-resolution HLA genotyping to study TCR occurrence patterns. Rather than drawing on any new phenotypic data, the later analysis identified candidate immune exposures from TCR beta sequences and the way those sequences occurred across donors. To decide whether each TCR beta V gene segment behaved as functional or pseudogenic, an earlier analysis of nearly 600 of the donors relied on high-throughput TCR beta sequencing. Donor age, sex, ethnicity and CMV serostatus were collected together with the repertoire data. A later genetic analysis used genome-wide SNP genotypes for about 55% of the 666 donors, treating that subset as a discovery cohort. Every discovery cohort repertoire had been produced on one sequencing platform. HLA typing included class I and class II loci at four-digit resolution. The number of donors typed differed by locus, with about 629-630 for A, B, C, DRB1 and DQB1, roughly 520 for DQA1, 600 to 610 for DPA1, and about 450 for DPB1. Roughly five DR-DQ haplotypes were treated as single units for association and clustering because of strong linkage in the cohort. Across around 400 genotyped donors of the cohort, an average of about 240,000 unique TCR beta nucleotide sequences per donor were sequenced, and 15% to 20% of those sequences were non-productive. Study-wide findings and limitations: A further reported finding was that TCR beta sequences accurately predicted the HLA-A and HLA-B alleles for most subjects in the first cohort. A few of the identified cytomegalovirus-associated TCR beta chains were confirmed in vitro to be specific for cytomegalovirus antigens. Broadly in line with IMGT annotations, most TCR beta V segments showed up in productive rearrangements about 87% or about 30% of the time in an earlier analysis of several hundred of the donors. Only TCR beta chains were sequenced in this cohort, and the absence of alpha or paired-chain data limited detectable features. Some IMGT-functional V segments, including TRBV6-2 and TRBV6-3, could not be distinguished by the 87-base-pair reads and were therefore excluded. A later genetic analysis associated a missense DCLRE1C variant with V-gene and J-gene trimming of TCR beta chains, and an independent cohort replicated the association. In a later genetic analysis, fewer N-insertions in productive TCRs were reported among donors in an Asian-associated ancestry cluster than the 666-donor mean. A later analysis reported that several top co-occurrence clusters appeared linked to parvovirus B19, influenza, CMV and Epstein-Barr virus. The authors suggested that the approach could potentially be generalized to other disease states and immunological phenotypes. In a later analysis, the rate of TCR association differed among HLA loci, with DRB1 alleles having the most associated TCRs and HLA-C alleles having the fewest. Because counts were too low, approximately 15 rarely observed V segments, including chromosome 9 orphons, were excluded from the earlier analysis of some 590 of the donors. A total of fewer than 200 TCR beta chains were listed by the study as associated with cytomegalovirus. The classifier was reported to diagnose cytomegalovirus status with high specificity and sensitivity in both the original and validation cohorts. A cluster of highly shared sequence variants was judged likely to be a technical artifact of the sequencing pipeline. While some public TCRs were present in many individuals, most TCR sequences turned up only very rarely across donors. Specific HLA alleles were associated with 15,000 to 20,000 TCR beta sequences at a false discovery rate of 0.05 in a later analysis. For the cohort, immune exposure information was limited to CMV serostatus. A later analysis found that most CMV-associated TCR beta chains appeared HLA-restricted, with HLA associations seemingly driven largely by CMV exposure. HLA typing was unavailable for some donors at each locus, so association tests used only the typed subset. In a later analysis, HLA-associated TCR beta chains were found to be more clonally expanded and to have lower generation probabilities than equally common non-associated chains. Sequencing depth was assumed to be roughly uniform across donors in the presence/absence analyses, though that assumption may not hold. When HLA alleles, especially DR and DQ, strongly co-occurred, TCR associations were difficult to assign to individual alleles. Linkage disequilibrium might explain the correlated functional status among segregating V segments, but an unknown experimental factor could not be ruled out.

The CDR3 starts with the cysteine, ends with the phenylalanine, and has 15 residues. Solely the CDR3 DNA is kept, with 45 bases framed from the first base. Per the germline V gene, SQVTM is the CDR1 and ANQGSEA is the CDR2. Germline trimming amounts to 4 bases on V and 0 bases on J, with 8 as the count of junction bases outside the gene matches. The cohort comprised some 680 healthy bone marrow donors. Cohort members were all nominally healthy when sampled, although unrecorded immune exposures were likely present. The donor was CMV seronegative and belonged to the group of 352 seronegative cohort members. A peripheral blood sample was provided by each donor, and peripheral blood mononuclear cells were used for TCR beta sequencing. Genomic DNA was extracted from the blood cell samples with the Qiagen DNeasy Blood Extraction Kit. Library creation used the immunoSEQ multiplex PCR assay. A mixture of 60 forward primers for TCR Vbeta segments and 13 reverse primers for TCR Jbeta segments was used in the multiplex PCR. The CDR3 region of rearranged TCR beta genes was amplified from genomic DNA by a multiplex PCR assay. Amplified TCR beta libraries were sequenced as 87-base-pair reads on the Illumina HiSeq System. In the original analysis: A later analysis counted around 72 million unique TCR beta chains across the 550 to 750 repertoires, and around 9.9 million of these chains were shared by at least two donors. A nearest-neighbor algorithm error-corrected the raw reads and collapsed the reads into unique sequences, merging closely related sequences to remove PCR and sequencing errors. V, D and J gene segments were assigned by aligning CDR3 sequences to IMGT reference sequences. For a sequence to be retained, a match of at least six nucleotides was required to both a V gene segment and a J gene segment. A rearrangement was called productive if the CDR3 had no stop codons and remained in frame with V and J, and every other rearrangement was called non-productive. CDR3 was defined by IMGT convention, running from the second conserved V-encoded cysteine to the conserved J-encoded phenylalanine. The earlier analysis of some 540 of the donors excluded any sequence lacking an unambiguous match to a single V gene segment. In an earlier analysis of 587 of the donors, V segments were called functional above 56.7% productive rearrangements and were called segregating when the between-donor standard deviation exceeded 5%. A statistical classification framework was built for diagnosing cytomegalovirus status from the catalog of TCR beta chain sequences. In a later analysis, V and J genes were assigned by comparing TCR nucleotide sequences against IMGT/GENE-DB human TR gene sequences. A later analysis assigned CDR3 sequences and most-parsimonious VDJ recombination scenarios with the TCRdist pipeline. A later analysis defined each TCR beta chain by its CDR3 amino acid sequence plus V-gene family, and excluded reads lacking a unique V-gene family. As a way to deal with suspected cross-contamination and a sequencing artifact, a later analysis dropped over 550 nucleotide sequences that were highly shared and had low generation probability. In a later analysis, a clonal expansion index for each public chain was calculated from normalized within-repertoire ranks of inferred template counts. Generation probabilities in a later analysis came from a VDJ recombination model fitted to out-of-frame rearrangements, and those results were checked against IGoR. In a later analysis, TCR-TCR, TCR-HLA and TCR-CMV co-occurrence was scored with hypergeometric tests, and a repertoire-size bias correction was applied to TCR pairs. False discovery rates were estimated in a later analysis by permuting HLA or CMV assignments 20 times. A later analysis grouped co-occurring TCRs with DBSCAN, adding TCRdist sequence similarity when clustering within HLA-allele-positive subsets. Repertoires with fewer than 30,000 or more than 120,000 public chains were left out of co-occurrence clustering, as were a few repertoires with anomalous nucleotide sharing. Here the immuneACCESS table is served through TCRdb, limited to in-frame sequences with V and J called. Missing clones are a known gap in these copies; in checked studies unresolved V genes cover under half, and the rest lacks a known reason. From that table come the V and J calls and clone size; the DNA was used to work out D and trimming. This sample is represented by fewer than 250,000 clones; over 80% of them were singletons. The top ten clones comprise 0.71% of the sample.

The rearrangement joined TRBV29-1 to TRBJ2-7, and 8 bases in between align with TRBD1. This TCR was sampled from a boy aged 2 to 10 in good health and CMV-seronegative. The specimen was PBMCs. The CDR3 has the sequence CSVGGRDRLSYEQYF. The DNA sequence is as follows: TGCAGCGTTGGAGGCCGGGACAGGCTCTCCTACGAGCAGTACTTC.